This T cell receptor beta chain is from a study of Ad26.COV2.S vaccination and SARS-CoV-2 variants. Indicated treatment: around 19 received Ad26.COV2.S at low or high dose, single or two shots; 5 received placebo; per-sample allocation not given. Following the first vaccine or placebo injection, samples were taken on day 63. Wuhan-strain SARS-CoV-2 spike was expressed by the Ad26 vector that made up the vaccine. Study outcomes and limitations: Vaccine recipients surpassed placebo recipients in spike-specific TCR breadth. Reportedly, after vaccination the spike-specific CD8+ and CD4+ T cell responses displayed substantial breadth.

The CDR3 length is 14 residues. Germline assignment: CDR1 SGDLS and CDR2 YYNGEE. After removal of 5 bases from V and 8 bases from J, the junction contained 11 bases not matched to a gene. For this clone: Its target is not known.

Profiled with immunoSEQ multiplex PCR; TCRdb holds only in-frame clones, not every one. The data show 410,000 or so clones, around nine tenths seen once. The V gene is TRBV9, the J gene TRBJ1-2, with 8 bases aligning to TRBD1. The sequence was obtained from a person aged 18-65 years who received the Ad26.COV2.S COVID-19 vaccine or a placebo. The sequencing used peripheral blood, collected in a trial of Ad26.COV2.S vaccine versus placebo. CDR3 region: CASSFPGRGHGYTF. The CDR3 region has the DNA TGTGCCAGCAGTTTTCCGGGCAGGGGGCACGGCTACACCTTC.